Listed below are T cell receptor beta chains from one sample, sequenced in a study of blood T cell repertoires in COVID-19. Generated by immunoSEQ multiplex PCR, the TCRdb table keeps only in-frame clones and is missing some. The sample lists 150,000 or so clones, over 80% occurring once. The sample was PBMCs or T cells enriched from blood (not recorded which). These receptors were collected from a woman aged 45-60 years who had been exposed to COVID-19. Each CDR3 is given with its conserved first and last residue.

CDR3 protein,V gene,J gene
CASSYGGSNYGYTF,TRBV6-2/TRBV6-3,TRBJ1-2
CASRHTGLYEQYF,TRBV12-3/TRBV12-4,TRBJ2-7
CASSSRRAGAKNIQYF,TRBV11-2,TRBJ2-4
CASSPVQGRENEQFF,TRBV18,TRBJ2-1
CAWSSGGKLFF,TRBV30,TRBJ1-4
CASSFTGENIQYF,TRBV12-3/TRBV12-4,TRBJ2-4
CASSLGDEQFF,TRBV13,TRBJ2-1
CASSLEATVGWAFF,TRBV11-2,TRBJ1-1
CASGLVLLFTEAFF,TRBV12-5,TRBJ1-1
CASSLRQGGSPLHF,TRBV5-4,TRBJ1-6
CATSEAGLAGNTGELFF,TRBV24-1,TRBJ2-2
CASSGPTGEGYGYTF,TRBV9,TRBJ1-2
CASSMTDNTEAFF,TRBV19,TRBJ1-1
CASSARPGADTQYF,TRBV9,TRBJ2-3
CASSLRGLAGGTFGEQYF,TRBV5-1,TRBJ2-7
CASSSHRAGAYANTGELFF,TRBV7-9,TRBJ2-2
CASSEAGTGGGTEAFF,TRBV6-1,TRBJ1-1
CASRRGQQGVYGYTF,TRBV5-6,TRBJ1-2